The source of this T cell receptor (beta chain) is a study of T-cell reconstitution after alpha-beta-depleted transplantation in children. Study-level results: Surviving recipient T cells and intrathymic progenitors accounted for some patients' high TCRbeta diversity at day 60.

CDR3 size: 14 residues. V lost 5 bases and J lost 4; bases outside the gene matches: 6. This clonotype was observed many times. Antigen unknown. Library preparation (for TCRbeta) was performed with unique molecular identifiers. TCRdb independently ran MiXCR on the PCR reads; one entry per CDR3 protein. The repertoire has approximately 500,000 distinct CDR3 sequences, roughly a tenth of them found once; the top ten carry around 2%. The clonotype was recovered from a child under 10 years old with inherited bone marrow failure, due to receive a stem cell transplant. Sequenced here: PBMCs, sampled before TCRalphabeta/CD19-depleted stem cell transplant. The chain joins TRBV12-3 or TRBV12-4 to TRBJ2-5; 8 bases match TRBD1. The CDR3 region has the DNA TGTGCCAGCAGTCAAAACGGACAGGGAGAGACCCAGTACTTC. It encodes CASSQNGQGETQYF.